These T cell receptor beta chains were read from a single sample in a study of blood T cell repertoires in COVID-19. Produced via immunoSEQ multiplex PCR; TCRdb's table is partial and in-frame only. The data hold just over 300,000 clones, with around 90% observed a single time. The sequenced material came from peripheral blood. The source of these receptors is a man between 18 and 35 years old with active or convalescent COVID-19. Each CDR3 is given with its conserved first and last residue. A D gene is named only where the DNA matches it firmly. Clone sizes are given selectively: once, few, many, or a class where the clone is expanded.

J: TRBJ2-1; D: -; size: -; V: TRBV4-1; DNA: TGCGCCAGCAGCCAAGATAGGCTGGGCAGGTTGGATGAGCAGTTCTTC; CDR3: CASSQDRLGRLDEQFF
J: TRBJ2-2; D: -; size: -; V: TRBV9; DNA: TGTGCCAGCAGCCTCGGACAGAACACCGGGGAGCTGTTTTTT; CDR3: CASSLGQNTGELFF
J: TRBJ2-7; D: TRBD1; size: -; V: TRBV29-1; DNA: TGCAGCGTTCGGACAGGGCGGTCCTACGAGCAGTACTTC; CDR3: CSVRTGRSYEQYF
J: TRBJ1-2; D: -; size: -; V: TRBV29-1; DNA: TGCAGCGTTGGGGCAGGGAGCTACACCTTC; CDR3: CSVGAGSYTF
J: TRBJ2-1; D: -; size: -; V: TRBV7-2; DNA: TGTGCCAGTGGACAGGGAGGGAATGAGCAGTTCTTC; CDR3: CASGQGGNEQFF
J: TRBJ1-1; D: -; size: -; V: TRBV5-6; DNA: TGTGCCAGCAGCCGAACAGAGAACACTGAAGCTTTCTTT; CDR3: CASSRTENTEAFF
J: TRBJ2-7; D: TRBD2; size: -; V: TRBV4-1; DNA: TGCGCCAGCAGCCAGAGGGCGGGAGGGCCTACGGAGCAGTACTTC; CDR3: CASSQRAGGPTEQYF
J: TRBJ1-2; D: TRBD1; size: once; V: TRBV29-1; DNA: TGCAGCGTGACCGGGACAGGGGTCTATGGCTACACCTTC; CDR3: CSVTGTGVYGYTF
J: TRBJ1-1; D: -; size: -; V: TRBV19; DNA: TGTGCCAGTATTTCATGGGCCACTGAAGCTTTCTTT; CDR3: CASISWATEAFF
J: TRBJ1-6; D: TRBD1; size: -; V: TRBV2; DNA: TGTGCCAAAACAGGGGACTATAATTCACCCCTCCACTTT; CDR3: CAKTGDYNSPLHF
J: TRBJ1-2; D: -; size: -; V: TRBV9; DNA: TGTGCCAGCCGGAGCTTTTATGGCTACACCTTC; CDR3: CASRSFYGYTF
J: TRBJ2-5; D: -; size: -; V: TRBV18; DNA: TGTGCCAGCTCACCGAGAACGGGACACGGATCGTTAACCCAAGAGACCCAGTACTTC; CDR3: CASSPRTGHGSLTQETQYF
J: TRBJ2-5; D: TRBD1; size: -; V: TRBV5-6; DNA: TGTGCCAGCAGCGTTGACAGGGGGGATGAGACCCAGTACTTC; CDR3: CASSVDRGDETQYF
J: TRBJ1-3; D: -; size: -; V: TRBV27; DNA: TGTGCCAGCAGTTCGCAGGGAGGAAACACCATATATTTT; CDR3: CASSSQGGNTIYF
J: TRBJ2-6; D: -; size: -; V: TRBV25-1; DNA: TGTGCCAGCAGTGAGTACACTGGGGCCAACGTCCTGACTTTC; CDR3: CASSEYTGANVLTF
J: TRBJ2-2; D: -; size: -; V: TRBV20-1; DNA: TGCAGTGCTAGTAATATCCTAGCCGCCACCGGGGAGCTGTTTTTT; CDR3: CSASNILAATGELFF
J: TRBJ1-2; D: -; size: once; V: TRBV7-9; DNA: TGTGCCAGCAGCTCTAAGAAGGGGGAAAGTGGCTACACCTTC; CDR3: CASSSKKGESGYTF
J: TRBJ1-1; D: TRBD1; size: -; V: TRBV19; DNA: TGTGCCAGTAGTATTTACGAGGGGGCGTACACTGAAGCTTTCTTT; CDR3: CASSIYEGAYTEAFF
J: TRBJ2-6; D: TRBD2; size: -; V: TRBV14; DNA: TGTGCCAGCAGCCAGCTAGCGGGAGGGCCTCCTGGGGCCAACGTCCTGACTTTC; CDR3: CASSQLAGGPPGANVLTF
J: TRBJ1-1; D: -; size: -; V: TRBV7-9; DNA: TGTGCCAGCAGCCTCGGGGGAAACATGAACACTGAAGCTTTCTTT; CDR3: CASSLGGNMNTEAFF
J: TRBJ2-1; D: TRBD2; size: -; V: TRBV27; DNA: TGTGCCAGCAGTTCTAGCGGGATAGCTTTGGAGCAGTTCTTC; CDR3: CASSSSGIALEQFF
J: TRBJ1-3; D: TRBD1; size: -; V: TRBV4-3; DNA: TGCGCCAGCAGCCAAGGGACAGGCGCCTCTGGAAACACCATATATTTT; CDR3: CASSQGTGASGNTIYF
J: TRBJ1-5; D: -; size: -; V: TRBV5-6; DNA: TGTGCCAGCAGCTCCCAGGGTTCGGGCAATCAGCCCCAGCATTTT; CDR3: CASSSQGSGNQPQHF
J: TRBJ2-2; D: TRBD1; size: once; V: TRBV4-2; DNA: TGTGCCAGCAGCCACGACAGGGGACCCGGGGAGCTGTTTTTT; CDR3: CASSHDRGPGELFF
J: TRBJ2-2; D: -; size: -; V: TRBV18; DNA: TGTGCCAGCTCACCTCAAGGGGGCACCGGGGAGCTGTTTTTT; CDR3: CASSPQGGTGELFF
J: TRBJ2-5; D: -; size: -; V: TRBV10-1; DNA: TGCGCCAGCAGTGAGTCAGCAGGGATCCAAGAGACCCAGTACTTC; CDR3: CASSESAGIQETQYF
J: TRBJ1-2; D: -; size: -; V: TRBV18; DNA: TGTGCCAGCTCAGAAACGCAGGGGCGAAGCTATGGCTACACCTTC; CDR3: CASSETQGRSYGYTF
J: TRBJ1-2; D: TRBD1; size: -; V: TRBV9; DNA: TGTGCCAGCAGCTCAACCCCGGGACAGATAACTAACTATGGCTACACCTTC; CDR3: CASSSTPGQITNYGYTF
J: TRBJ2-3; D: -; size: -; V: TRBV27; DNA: TGTGCCAGCAGTTTTACAGCTCCTGCCACAGATACGCAGTATTTT; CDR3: CASSFTAPATDTQYF
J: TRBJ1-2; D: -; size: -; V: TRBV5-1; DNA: TGCGCCAGCAGCTTGCGGGAAAACTATGGCTACACCTTC; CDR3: CASSLRENYGYTF
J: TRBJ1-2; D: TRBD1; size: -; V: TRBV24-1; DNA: TGTGCCACCAGTGATGGACAGGGCGTCGGCTATGGCTACACCTTC; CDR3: CATSDGQGVGYGYTF
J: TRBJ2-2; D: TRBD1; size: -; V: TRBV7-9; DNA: TGTGCCAGCAGCTCACCGGGACAGGGCACCGGGGAGCTGTTTTTT; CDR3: CASSSPGQGTGELFF
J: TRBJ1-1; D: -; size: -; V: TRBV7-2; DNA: TGTGCCAGCAGCCCGGACAGCTTCCACACTGAAGCTTTCTTT; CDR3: CASSPDSFHTEAFF
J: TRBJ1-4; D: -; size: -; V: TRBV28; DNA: TGTGCCAGCAGCCACGGACAGCGTAATGAAAAACTGTTTTTT; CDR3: CASSHGQRNEKLFF
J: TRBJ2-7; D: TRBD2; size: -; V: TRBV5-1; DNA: TGCGCCAGCAGCTTGGGACTAGCGGGACCTGGCTACGAGCAGTACTTC; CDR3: CASSLGLAGPGYEQYF
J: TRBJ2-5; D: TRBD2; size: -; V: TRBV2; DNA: TGTGCCAGCGGTCCTAGACTAGCGGCGGAGACCCAGTACTTC; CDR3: CASGPRLAAETQYF
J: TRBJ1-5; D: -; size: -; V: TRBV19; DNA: TGTGCCAGTAGTATAGATCGGGTGATCCATCAGCCCCAGCATTTT; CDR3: CASSIDRVIHQPQHF
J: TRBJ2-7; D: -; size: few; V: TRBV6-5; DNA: TGTGCCAGCAGACCCGGGGTCACCTACGAGCAGTACTTC; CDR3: CASRPGVTYEQYF
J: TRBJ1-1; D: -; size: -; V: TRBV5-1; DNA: TGCGCCAGCAGCTTGCGTGGACATTTGAACACTGAAGCTTTCTTT; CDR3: CASSLRGHLNTEAFF
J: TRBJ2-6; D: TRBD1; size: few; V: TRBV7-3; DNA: TGTGCCAGCAGCCCACAGACAGGGCGATTCTCTGGGGCCAACGTCCTGACTTTC; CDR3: CASSPQTGRFSGANVLTF
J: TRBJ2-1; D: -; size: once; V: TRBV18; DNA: TGTGCCAGCTCACCACTTGTAGACAATGAGCAGTTCTTC; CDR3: CASSPLVDNEQFF
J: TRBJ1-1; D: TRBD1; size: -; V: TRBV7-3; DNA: TGTGCCAGCAGCGCCCAGGGGGCGCGTATGAACACTGAAGCTTTCTTT; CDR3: CASSAQGARMNTEAFF